This T cell receptor beta chain was recorded in a study of shared clonotypes between healthy human individuals. This clone was observed a single time. Losses at the gene ends were 5 bases for V and 5 bases for J; bases not matched to a gene: 7. The CDR3 runs 14 residues. CDR1 is SGHVS, CDR2 FQNEAQ, per germline. Assay: immunoSEQ multiplex PCR; the TCRdb copy retains only in-frame clones and omits some. The table shows about 2 million clones, with roughly 94% occurring only once. The chain is built from TRBV7-8 and TRBJ1-2; 8 nucleotides agree with TRBD1. The sample taken for sequencing was naive CD4+ T cells sorted from blood. Subset given: CD45RA+ positively selected. This TCR derives from a man younger than 30 in good health. The CDR3 loop is CASSPGTGGYGYTF. CDR3 DNA: TGTGCCAGCAGCCCAGGGACAGGAGGGTATGGCTACACCTTC. Combining the CDR3 with reference TRBV7-8 and TRBJ1-2 gives the whole variable domain GAGVSQSPRYKVAKRGQDVALRCDPISGHVSLFWYQQALGQGPEFLTYFQNEAQLDKSGLPSDRFFAERPEGSVSTLKIQRTQQEDSAVYLCASSPGTGGYGYTFGSGTRLTVV.